The rows below give T cell receptor beta chains drawn from one sample of a study of cytomegalovirus exposure and HLA in healthy donors. The protocol was immunoSEQ multiplex PCR, while the TCRdb copy is restricted to in-frame clones and leaves out a portion. The sample records roughly 200,000 clones, roughly 88% being singletons. Sequencing input: PBMCs. The receptors come from a boy between 2 and 15 years old in good health and CMV-seronegative. The CDR3 runs from the conserved cysteine through the conserved F or W. Each record gives: clone size, D gene, J gene, V gene, CDR3 protein, CDR3 DNA. The D gene is left open where the match is weak. Clone size is shown for a subset of rows, as once, few, many or a class of expanded clone.

>.|TRBD1|TRBJ1-2|TRBV5-4
CASSQYRGSGGYTF
TGTGCCAGCAGCCAATACAGGGGATCGGGTGGCTACACCTTC
>.|.|TRBJ1-1|TRBV19
CASSIGTRRVNTEAFF
TGTGCCAGTAGTATAGGTACAAGGAGGGTGAACACTGAAGCTTTCTTT
>.|.|TRBJ2-7|TRBV7-2
CASSRLRDSYEQYF
TGTGCCAGCAGCCGTCTCAGGGACTCCTACGAGCAGTACTTC
>.|TRBD2|TRBJ2-2|TRBV10-3
CAISGVSGGAKTGELFF
TGTGCCATCAGTGGAGTTAGCGGGGGGGCAAAGACCGGGGAGCTGTTTTTT
>.|.|TRBJ2-5|TRBV27
CASSLWEQDQETQYF
TGTGCCAGCAGTTTATGGGAGCAGGACCAAGAGACCCAGTACTTC
>.|TRBD2|TRBJ2-2|TRBV7-2
CASSLVGLAGVGTGELFF
TGTGCCAGCAGCTTAGTGGGACTAGCGGGAGTGGGCACCGGGGAGCTGTTTTTT
>.|TRBD2|TRBJ2-5|TRBV5-5
CASSRSGGRQETQYF
TGTGCCAGCAGCCGTAGCGGGGGCCGACAAGAGACCCAGTACTTC
>.|.|TRBJ2-1|TRBV19
CASSSGNSYNEQFF
TGTGCCAGTAGTAGCGGGAACTCCTACAATGAGCAGTTCTTC
>.|.|TRBJ2-7|TRBV15
CATSRDLSGYEQYF
TGTGCCACCAGCAGAGATCTTAGCGGCTACGAGCAGTACTTC
>.|.|TRBJ1-3|TRBV6-1
CASSEGVSGNTIYF
TGTGCCAGCAGCGAGGGGGTTTCTGGAAACACCATATATTTT
>.|TRBD1|TRBJ2-1|TRBV7-8
CASSPHGTGVLDEQFF
TGTGCCAGCAGTCCTCACGGGACAGGGGTTCTGGATGAGCAGTTCTTC
>.|.|TRBJ1-1|TRBV29-1
CSVAGDATEAFF
TGCAGCGTGGCAGGGGACGCGACTGAAGCTTTCTTT
>.|.|TRBJ2-5|TRBV27
CASSLSTGGGTTQYF
TGTGCCAGCAGTTTATCGACGGGGGGCGGAACGACCCAGTACTTC
>.|TRBD2|TRBJ2-7|TRBV4-1
CASSQIPGTRGSYEQYF
TGCGCCAGCAGCCAAATACCCGGGACTAGGGGCTCCTACGAGCAGTACTTC
>.|TRBD1|TRBJ1-1|TRBV19
CASRQGPYTEAFF
TGTGCCAGCAGACAGGGGCCCTACACTGAAGCTTTCTTT
>.|.|TRBJ1-4|TRBV18
CASSPPGAIEKLFF
TGTGCCAGCTCACCACCAGGGGCCATTGAAAAACTGTTTTTT
>.|TRBD1|TRBJ2-1|TRBV30
CAWSRDRGSSSGDNEQFF
TGTGCCTGGAGTCGGGACAGGGGCTCGTCTAGCGGCGACAATGAGCAGTTCTTC
>few|TRBD2|TRBJ2-7|TRBV10-3
CAISERREETEQYF
TGTGCCATCAGTGAAAGGCGGGAGGAAACCGAGCAGTACTTC
>few|.|TRBJ2-7|TRBV6-5
CATLDGSSF
TGTGCCACCCTAGACGGCTCCAGCTTC
>few|TRBD1|TRBJ1-4|TRBV5-1
CASSFFDRDNEKLFF
TGCGCCAGCAGCTTTTTTGACAGGGATAATGAAAAACTGTTTTTT
>once|TRBD1|TRBJ2-3|TRBV28
CASSSGGQSTDTQYF
TGTGCCAGCAGCTCAGGGGGACAGTCCACAGATACGCAGTATTTT
>.|.|TRBJ2-7|TRBV5-1
CASSLADGSGEQYF
TGCGCCAGCAGCTTGGCCGATGGATCGGGCGAGCAGTACTTC
>.|.|TRBJ1-2|TRBV29-1
CSAIQGSANYGYTF
TGCAGCGCTATCCAGGGATCAGCTAACTATGGCTACACCTTC
>.|TRBD2|TRBJ2-1|TRBV27
CASSLSTSGRNEQFF
TGTGCCAGCAGTTTATCGACTAGCGGGAGGAATGAGCAGTTCTTC
>.|.|TRBJ2-1|TRBV4-1
CASSTYETPAVEQFF
TGCGCCAGCAGCACTTACGAAACCCCGGCGGTTGAGCAGTTCTTC
>.|.|TRBJ2-2|TRBV10-3
CAIRTGQSTGELFF
TGTGCCATCAGGACGGGACAATCCACCGGGGAGCTGTTTTTT
>.|TRBD1|TRBJ1-2|TRBV12-5
CASEGYRHGGQDYGYTF
TGTGCTAGTGAAGGGTATAGGCATGGGGGACAGGACTATGGCTACACCTTC
>.|.|TRBJ2-5|TRBV4-1
CASSQVWPSAEETQYF
TGCGCCAGCAGCCAAGTGTGGCCTAGCGCGGAGGAGACCCAGTACTTC
>.|.|TRBJ1-6|TRBV18
CASSPHHPDRPGPLHF
TGTGCCAGCTCACCTCACCACCCCGACAGGCCGGGACCCCTCCACTTT